Listed below are T cell receptor beta chains from one sample, sequenced in a study of T-cell memory formation after mild COVID-19. TCRdb processed the 5' RACE reads anew with MiXCR; each CDR3 protein has one entry. The sample consists of around 310,000 distinct CDR3 sequences, around 15% of them appearing once. Specimen: PBMCs or a T cell subset sorted from them (not recorded which). All receptors come from a young man who had mild COVID-19 (a few samples of this study predate the infection). Cell type and time point are not known. Each CDR3 is given with its conserved first and last residue. Each record gives: V gene, D gene, clone size, J gene, CDR3 DNA, CDR3 protein. D genes are given only for firm matches. Clone size, where shown, is once, few, many, or a class for clones that have expanded.

>TRBV7-9|.|few|TRBJ2-5
TGTGCCAGCAGCTCCGTGGGGGGCGAGACCCAGTACTTC
CASSSVGGETQYF
>TRBV7-9|.|.|TRBJ1-6
TGTGCCAGCAGCTTTGGACTTTCCATGAGCTCCTATAATTCACCCCTCCACTTT
CASSFGLSMSSYNSPLHF
>TRBV30|.|.|TRBJ2-5
TGTGCCTGGAGCAGGGGACTGGAGGAGACCCAGTACTTC
CAWSRGLEETQYF
>TRBV3-1|.|few|TRBJ2-7
TGTGCCAGCAGCCAAGATGTTTTCGCCTACGAGCAGTACTTC
CASSQDVFAYEQYF
>TRBV2|.|.|TRBJ1-5
TGTGCCAGCAGCCAGGAAAATAGCAATCAGCCCCAGCATTTT
CASSQENSNQPQHF
>TRBV5-1|.|.|TRBJ2-3
TGCGCCAGCAGCCCGGGTCCGGGAGATACGCAGTATTTT
CASSPGPGDTQYF
>TRBV7-2|.|.|TRBJ2-7
TGTGCCAGCAGCTTAGGAGGGTACATCTCCTACGAGCAGTACTTC
CASSLGGYISYEQYF
>TRBV7-7|.|few|TRBJ2-1
TGTGCTAGCAGCTTAGTAGGGGGGGCGAATAATGAGCAGTTCTTC
CASSLVGGANNEQFF
>TRBV6-2/TRBV6-3|.|many|TRBJ2-3
TGTGCCAGCAGTTACTGGAGCACAGATACGCAGTATTTT
CASSYWSTDTQYF
>TRBV29-1|TRBD2|few|TRBJ2-5
TGCAGCGTTGAACCCCAGCGGGGGGAGGAGGAGACCCAGTACTTC
CSVEPQRGEEETQYF
>TRBV2|.|few|TRBJ2-3
TGTGCCAGCAGTGTTCAGCCGACTCTCACAGATACGCAGTATTTT
CASSVQPTLTDTQYF
>TRBV15|TRBD1|.|TRBJ1-2
TGTGCCACCAGCAGGGACAGGAGTTCTTCATATGGCTACACCTTC
CATSRDRSSSYGYTF
>TRBV29-1|.|few|TRBJ1-4
TGCAGCGTTCCTGAAGGGGTAAAACTGTTTTTT
CSVPEGVKLFF
>TRBV19|.|.|TRBJ1-1
TGTGCCAGTAGTATAGACAGGGAGAACACTGAAGCTTTCTTT
CASSIDRENTEAFF
>TRBV12-3/TRBV12-4|TRBD1|few|TRBJ1-2
TGTGCCAGCAGTTCCGGGACAGGGCATCATAACTATGGCTACACCTTC
CASSSGTGHHNYGYTF
>TRBV5-1|TRBD1|.|TRBJ2-5
TGCGCCAGCAGCTGGGGGGACAGGGAGAAGGAGACCCAGTACTTC
CASSWGDREKETQYF